This entry lists 21 T cell receptor beta chains sequenced from one sample in a study of T cell repertoires in cytomegalovirus infection. TCRdb fed the reads into MiXCR, producing one record per CDR3 protein. In the table there are roughly 180,000 distinct CDR3 sequences, about 22% of which are singletons. What these receptors recognize is not known. Here the sequenced sample was CD8+ T cells from cultured PBMCs, taken from culture after CMV antigen stimulation. All receptors come from a human donor in good health (CMV status not recorded). Some clones in this sample may be carry-over from other donors' samples.

The chain is built from TRBV6-6 and TRBJ1-2, with a weak D call TRBD1 (5 bases). Trimming removed 5 bases at V and 5 bases at J, with 21 bases between. The CDR3 is 16 residues long. Germline lookup yields CDR1 MNHNY and CDR2 SVGAGI (reference sequence). Here the CDR3 DNA reads TGTGCCAGCAGTGAGTTCGGTCCGGGGGAGGCTTATGGCTACACCTTC. Encoded protein: CASSEFGPGEAYGYTF.

V usage is TRBV7-9 and J usage is TRBJ2-7, with TRBD1 matching 9 bases. J was trimmed by 3 bases and V by 5 bases; bases with no gene match: 5. Per the germline V gene, CDR1 is SEHNR and CDR2 is FQNEAQ (reference sequence). The CDR3 is 14 residues long. The CDR3 sequence: CASSPETGGYEQYF. The DNA for the CDR3 is TGTGCCAGCAGCCCAGAGACAGGGGGCTACGAGCAGTACTTC. The full variable domain, completed using reference TRBV7-9 and TRBJ2-7, is DTGVSQNPRHKITKRGQNVTFRCDPISEHNRLYWYRQTLGQGPEFLTYFQNEAQLEKSRLLSDRFSAERPKGSFSTLEIQRTEQGDSAMYLCASSPETGGYEQYFGPGTRLTVT.

This clonotype was seen only a few times. The V call is TRBV6-2 or TRBV6-3, the J call TRBJ2-7, with TRBD1 identical over 9 bases. This CDR3 spans 15 amino acids. CDR1 is MNHEY, CDR2 SVGEGT, per germline. V dropped 6 bases and J dropped 0; count of bases not matched to a gene: 6. CDR3 bases: TGTGCCAGCAGCTTCCGGGACAGGGCCTCCTACGAGCAGTACTTC. Its protein is CASSFRDRASYEQYF.

This clonotype was observed a few times. This chain links TRBV7-2 with TRBJ1-1, with D perhaps TRBD1 (6 bases). Per germline, CDR1 SGHTA and CDR2 FQGNSA. The CDR3 has 15 amino acids. V lost 1 base and J 1 base, leaving 10 bases between the germline ends. Written as DNA, the CDR3 is TGTGCCAGCAGCTTAGAGGTGGGGGCGAACACTGAAGCTTTCTTT. As protein: CASSLEVGANTEAFF.

J is TRBJ1-4 and V is TRBV7-9; maybe TRBD1 (5 bases). From germline, CDR1 is SEHNR and CDR2 FQNEAQ (reference sequence). The CDR3 loop spans 13 amino acids. Trimming removed 6 bases from V and 6 bases from J, with 11 bases in between. The CDR3 DNA reads as TGTGCCAGCAGAGAAGTAGGGGATGAAAAACTGTTTTTT. This gives the protein CASREVGDEKLFF.

The chain couples TRBV6-2 or TRBV6-3 to TRBJ2-1; the match to TRBD2 covers 10 bases. The CDR3 loop spans 15 amino acids. Unmatched junction bases numbered 5, after V lost 5 bases and J lost 4 bases. CDR1 and CDR2 (germline): MNHEY, SVGEGT. The CDR3 bases are TGTGCCAGCAGTGGTCCGGGACTAGCGTACAATGAGCAGTTCTTC. This codes for CASSGPGLAYNEQFF.

The chain carries TRBV7-2 and TRBJ2-7, with TRBD2 matching 9 bases. CDR3 length equals 16 residues. Germline CDR1 SGHTA, CDR2 FQGNSA. The V and J ends lost 3 bases and 7 bases, in that order; junction bases with no gene match: 13. The CDR3: CASSLLGGGVYEEQYF. CDR3 coding DNA: TGTGCCAGCAGCTTGCTGGGCGGGGGGGTATATGAGGAGCAGTACTTC.

This clonotype was seen a handful of times. The chain links TRBV20-1 to TRBJ2-5, with 10 bases that match TRBD1. Germline V gives CDR1 DFQATT, CDR2 SNEGSKA (reference sequence). Trimming at V came to 5 bases and at J to 5 bases, leaving 11 bases not matched to a gene. The CDR3 extends over 15 amino acids. The CDR3 here is CSALPGQGFLETQYF. The CDR3 DNA sequence: TGCAGTGCTCTGCCGGGACAGGGGTTTTTGGAGACCCAGTACTTC.

The rearrangement uses TRBV4-1 and TRBJ2-7; D unclear. The CDR3 consists of 16 residues. Looked up from germline, CDR1 is MGHRA and CDR2 is YSYEKL. V was trimmed by 1 base and J by 3 bases, leaving 16 bases between them. CDR3 DNA sequence: TGCGCCAGCAGCCAAGGTCTCTCTGCAGGTTACTACGAGCAGTACTTC. Protein sequence: CASSQGLSAGYYEQYF.

V is TRBV25-1 and J is TRBJ1-1; no clear D gene. Germline loops: CDR1 MGHDK, CDR2 SYGVNS. The CDR3 contains 13 residues. V shed 2 bases and J shed 3 bases, with 7 bases lying between them. CDR3 in DNA: TGTGCCAGCAGTGAAACTGGGGACACTGAAGCTTTCTTT. Translation gives CASSETGDTEAFF.

This chain links TRBV4-2 with TRBJ1-2, with TRBD1 identical over 7 bases. V shed 1 base, J shed 4 bases, and the junction held 6 bases outside the gene matches. In germline, CDR1 is LGHNA, CDR2 YNFKEQ. This CDR3 comprises 15 residues. For the CDR3, the DNA is TGTGCCAGCAGCCAAGGCAGGGGGGAAGGCTATGGCTACACCTTC. Translation gives CASSQGRGEGYGYTF.

The chain has TRBV5-4 and TRBJ2-1; a possible D gene is TRBD1 (5 bases). The V gene's germline CDR1 is SGHNT and CDR2 YYREEE (reference sequence). Trimming left V 4 bases short and J 3 bases short, with 17 bases between. The length of the CDR3 is 16 residues. Here the CDR3 reads CASSQTALGVYNEQFF. For the CDR3, the DNA is TGTGCCAGCAGCCAAACGGCCCTAGGGGTCTACAATGAGCAGTTCTTC.

The chain uses TRBV19 and TRBJ2-7; no clear D. CDR3 length: 15 amino acids. Looked up from germline, CDR1 is LNHDA and CDR2 is SQIVND (reference sequence). V gave up 1 base and J gave up 0 bases, with 10 bases separating them. CDR3 residues: CASSIVGSSSYEQYF. The CDR3 DNA follows: TGTGCCAGTAGTATAGTAGGCAGTTCCTCCTACGAGCAGTACTTC.

The sample holds a few counts of this clonotype. The genes are TRBV12-5 and TRBJ2-3; no firm D call. The CDR3 covers 12 residues. Per germline, CDR1 LGHNT and CDR2 FRNRAP. V was pared by 3 bases and J by 3 bases, with 4 bases between. The CDR3 DNA reads TGTGCTAGTGGTTTCCGTACAGATACGCAGTATTTT. Protein: CASGFRTDTQYF.

This clonotype was picked up a small number of times. This chain joins TRBV7-9 and TRBJ2-3, with TRBD2 matching over 11 bases. CDR3 size: 16 residues. Germline CDR1 reads SEHNR; CDR2 reads FQNEAQ (reference sequence). J was trimmed by 6 bases and V by 4 bases; bases with no gene match: 9. CDR3 protein: CASSSPLAGAPDTQYF. CDR3 DNA sequence: TGTGCCAGCAGCTCGCCACTAGCGGGGGCCCCGGATACGCAGTATTTT.

The rearrangement joins TRBV6-1 to TRBJ1-1; the D gene is possibly TRBD1 (6 bases). From germline, CDR1 is MNHNS and CDR2 SASEGT. The CDR3 has 15 residues. Trimming removed 5 bases from V and 0 bases from J, with 13 bases in between. CDR3 amino acids: CASSWGRGMNTEAFF. The DNA of the CDR3 is TGTGCCAGCAGTTGGGGGCGCGGAATGAACACTGAAGCTTTCTTT.

V gene TRBV7-9 combines with J gene TRBJ2-6; D tentatively fits TRBD1 or TRBD2 (5 bases each). The CDR3 consists of 18 residues. Trimming pared 5 bases from V and 2 bases from J, leaving 19 bases between. Germline V lookup: CDR1 SEHNR, CDR2 FQNEAQ (reference sequence). This CDR3 is CASSPKSGGFAGANVLTF. CDR3 DNA sequence: TGTGCCAGCAGCCCTAAGAGTGGGGGTTTTGCTGGGGCCAACGTCCTGACTTTC.

This clonotype was detected many times. The chain combines TRBV7-2 with TRBJ1-1; D remains ambiguous. V was cut by 2 bases and J by 1 base, with 11 bases left in between. The germline CDR1 and CDR2 sequences are SGHTA and FQGNSA. The CDR3 consists of 15 residues. In DNA, the CDR3 is TGTGCCAGCAGCTTACATGTCGAGGCGAACACTGAAGCTTTCTTT. It translates to CASSLHVEANTEAFF.

This chain uses TRBV27 with TRBJ1-2; D uncertain. Germline V gives CDR1 MNHEY, CDR2 SMNVEV (reference sequence). This CDR3 is 13 amino acids long. V shed 0 bases and J shed 1 base, with 3 bases lying between them. The CDR3 reads CASSLSVNYGYTF. The CDR3 DNA reads as TGTGCCAGCAGTTTATCAGTTAACTATGGCTACACCTTC.

This clonotype occurred once. The chain links TRBV4-1 to TRBJ1-1; TRBD1 might be the D (6 bases). The germline CDR1 and CDR2 sequences are MGHRA and YSYEKL. Trimming removed 4 bases from V and 4 bases from J, with 13 bases in between. The CDR3 loop spans 14 amino acids. DNA of the CDR3: TGCGCCAGCAGCCTACAGGGCAGGGTCACTGAAGCTTTCTTT. Encoded protein: CASSLQGRVTEAFF.

This clonotype was detected a few times. This chain links TRBV4-1 with TRBJ2-5; tentative D call: TRBD1 (5 bases). The V end lost 1 base, the J end lost 9 bases, and 9 bases lay between the germline ends. Germline lookup yields CDR1 MGHRA and CDR2 YSYEKL. This CDR3 has 12 amino acids. This CDR3 is CASSQGLGPQYF. CDR3 DNA sequence: TGCGCCAGCAGCCAAGGCTTGGGGCCCCAGTACTTC.